This T cell receptor (beta chain) was sequenced during a study of somatic mutations in cytotoxic T cells in rheumatoid arthritis. As for the study in general: Certain V beta antibody-stained T-cell populations, V beta1+ cells sequenced for TCRB among them, were flow-sorted to nearly 100% purity.

V lost 5 bases and J lost 2, with 16 bases in between. From germline, CDR1 is MDHEN and CDR2 SYDVKM. The CDR3 loop spans 15 amino acids. A word on this clone: What it binds is unknown.

Study outcomes and limitations: For patients with rheumatoid arthritis, CD8+ clonality went up with age, while healthy controls showed no such change.

In the original processing: Patient CD8+ clones exceeding 1% seldom corresponded to published virus-specific TCRB sequences. TCRdb's table, derived via immunoSEQ multiplex PCR, lists solely in-frame clones and lacks some. V and J calls and clone size are copied from that table; D and trimming were computed from the DNA. This table has under 4,500 clones, approximately 80% appearing once. The chain links TRBV28 to TRBJ2-7; TRBD2 might be the D (6 bases). The clonotype was recovered from an adult with rheumatoid arthritis. Sample: CD8+ T cells sorted from blood. The CDR3 region is CASSPGWGDAYEQYF. The CDR3, as DNA: TGTGCCAGCAGTCCGGGGTGGGGGGACGCCTACGAGCAGTACTTC.